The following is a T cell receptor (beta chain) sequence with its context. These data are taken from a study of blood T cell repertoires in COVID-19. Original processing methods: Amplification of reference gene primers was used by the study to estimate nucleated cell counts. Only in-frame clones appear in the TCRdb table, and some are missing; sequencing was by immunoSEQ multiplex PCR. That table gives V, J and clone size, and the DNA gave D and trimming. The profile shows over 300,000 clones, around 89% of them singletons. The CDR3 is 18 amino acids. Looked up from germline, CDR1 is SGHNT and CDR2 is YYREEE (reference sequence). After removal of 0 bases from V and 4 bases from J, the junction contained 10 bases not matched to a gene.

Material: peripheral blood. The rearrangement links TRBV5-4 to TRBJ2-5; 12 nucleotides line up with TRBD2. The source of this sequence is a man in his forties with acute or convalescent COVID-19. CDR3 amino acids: CASSLAPSGGARGETQYF. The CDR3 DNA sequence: TGTGCCAGCAGCTTGGCGCCTAGCGGGGGGGCCCGAGGAGAGACCCAGTACTTC.